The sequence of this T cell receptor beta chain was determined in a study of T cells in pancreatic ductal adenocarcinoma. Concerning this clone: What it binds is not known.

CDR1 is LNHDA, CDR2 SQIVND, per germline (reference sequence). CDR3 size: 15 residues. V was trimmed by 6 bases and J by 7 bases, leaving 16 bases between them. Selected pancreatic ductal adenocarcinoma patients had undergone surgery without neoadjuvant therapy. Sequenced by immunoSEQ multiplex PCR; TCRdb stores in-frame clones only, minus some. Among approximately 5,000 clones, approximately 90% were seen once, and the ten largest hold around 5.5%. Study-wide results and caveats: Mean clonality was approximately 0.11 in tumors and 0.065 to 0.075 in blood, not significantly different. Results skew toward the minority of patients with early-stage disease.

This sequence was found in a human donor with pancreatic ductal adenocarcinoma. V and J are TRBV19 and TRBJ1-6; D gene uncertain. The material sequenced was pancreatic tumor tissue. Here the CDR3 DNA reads TGTGCCAGTAGCCCCGCGGCAGGCGGGAATTCACCCCTCCACTTT. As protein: CASSPAAGGNSPLHF.